These 17 T cell receptor beta chains came from one sample sequenced in a study of blood T cell repertoires in COVID-19. Sequencing was performed with immunoSEQ multiplex PCR; in TCRdb, only in-frame clones are kept and a portion is missing. The table includes roughly 190,000 clones, more than 75% detected once. Sequencing was carried out using peripheral blood. These receptor sequences come from a human donor in a cohort sampled during active COVID-19.

The rearrangement joins TRBV18 to TRBJ1-2, with 9 nucleotides matching TRBD1. V was clipped by 4 bases and J by 6 bases; unmatched bases: 12. Germline loops: CDR1 KGHSH, CDR2 LQKENI. The CDR3 is 16 amino acids. In nucleotides, the CDR3 is TGTGCCAGCTCACTAATGTCCCCGGGACAGGGAGATGGCTACACCTTC. Encoded protein: CASSLMSPGQGDGYTF.

This chain uses TRBV5-4 with TRBJ1-1, with D possibly matching TRBD1 (5 bases). This CDR3 is built from 15 residues. Per the germline V gene, CDR1 is SGHNT and CDR2 is YYREEE (reference sequence). Trimming removed 0 bases at V and 1 base at J, with 10 bases between. The CDR3 loop is CASSLGGVPNTEAFF. In DNA, the CDR3 is TGTGCCAGCAGCTTGGGGGGGGTCCCGAACACTGAAGCTTTCTTT.

V usage is TRBV4-3 and J usage is TRBJ1-2, with TRBD1 matching over 7 bases. This CDR3 has 14 residues. CDR1 and CDR2 (germline): LGHNA, YSLEER. V gave up 4 bases and J gave up 4 bases; unmatched junction bases: 6. The CDR3 region is CASSPTGFTYGYTF. The CDR3 DNA reads TGCGCCAGCAGCCCGACAGGGTTTACCTATGGCTACACCTTC.

The V and J genes are TRBV7-9 and TRBJ2-3, with a tentative D call TRBD2 (5 bases). The germline CDR1 and CDR2 sequences are SEHNR and FQNEAQ (reference sequence). There are 14 residues in the CDR3. V lost 7 bases and J 0 bases, leaving 11 bases between the germline ends. CDR3: CASTLEGSTDTQYF. The DNA of the CDR3 is TGTGCCAGCACCCTAGAGGGCAGCACAGATACGCAGTATTTT.

The gene calls are TRBV18 and TRBJ1-2; TRBD1 matches at 8 bases. This CDR3 has 19 amino acids. Germline V CDR1 and CDR2: KGHSH, LQKENI. Trimming took 2 bases from V and 2 from J; bases not matched to a gene: 16. CDR3 sequence reads: CASSPTGGEWAPNNYGYTF. CDR3 DNA sequence: TGTGCCAGCTCACCAACAGGGGGAGAGTGGGCACCCAACAACTATGGCTACACCTTC.

The V and J genes are TRBV6-5 and TRBJ1-1; 7 bases fit TRBD1. V shed 4 bases, J shed 3 bases, and the junction held 2 bases outside the gene matches. Germline-derived CDR1 and CDR2 are MNHEY and SVGAGI. CDR3 length: 13 amino acids. The CDR3 DNA reads TGTGCCAGCAGTTGGCAGGGGGACACTGAAGCTTTCTTT. Amino acids: CASSWQGDTEAFF.

The V gene is TRBV5-1, the J gene TRBJ2-6; 8 bases map to TRBD1. Germline CDR1 is SGHRS and CDR2 is YFSETQ. J gave up 2 bases and V 4 bases, and 2 bases lay outside the gene matches. The CDR3 extends over 15 amino acids. CDR3 DNA sequence: TGCGCCAGCAGCCTGGGACAGGCTGGGGCCAACGTCCTGACTTTC. This sequence encodes CASSLGQAGANVLTF.

The gene calls are TRBV27 and TRBJ1-5; 10 positions agree with TRBD1. Per germline, CDR1 MNHEY and CDR2 SMNVEV (reference sequence). J gave up 2 bases and V 7 bases, and 5 bases lay outside the gene matches. The CDR3 totals 15 residues. CDR3 protein: CASKTGGVGNQPQHF. The CDR3 DNA reads as TGTGCCAGCAAGACAGGGGGCGTGGGCAATCAGCCCCAGCATTTT.

J is TRBJ2-5 and V is TRBV19; TRBD1 matches 8 bases. The CDR3 spans 17 residues. Unmatched junction bases numbered 9, after V lost 2 bases and J lost 1 base. Germline CDR1 and CDR2: LNHDA and SQIVND (reference sequence). CDR3 residues: CASSIRLGTGLQETQYF. As DNA, the CDR3 is TGTGCCAGTAGTATAAGGCTGGGGACAGGCCTCCAAGAGACCCAGTACTTC.

The chain is built from TRBV29-1 and TRBJ2-2; D unclear. This CDR3 is built from 13 residues. The germline V gene encodes CDR1 SQVTM and CDR2 ANQGSEA. V lost 4 bases and J lost 0, with 6 bases in between. The CDR3 region has the DNA TGCAGCGTTGCCAGTACGAACACCGGGGAGCTGTTTTTT. It translates to CSVASTNTGELFF.

This clone has a handful of counts. The rearrangement uses TRBV20-1 and TRBJ1-5, with no clear D. CDR1 and CDR2 from the germline V gene are DFQATT and SNEGSKA (reference sequence). This CDR3 comprises 14 residues. Trimming cost V 3 bases and J 1 base, with 10 bases left between them. CDR3: CSASPSGSNQPQHF. The CDR3 coding sequence is TGCAGTGCTAGTCCATCCGGGAGCAATCAGCCCCAGCATTTT.

The gene calls are TRBV28 and TRBJ2-3; 12 bases agree with TRBD1. CDR1 and CDR2 from the germline V gene are MDHEN and SYDVKM. The length of the CDR3 is 17 residues. The V gene end was trimmed by 5 bases and the J gene end by 4 bases; junction bases not matched to a gene: 10. The CDR3: CASSHPFGTGGADTQYF. As DNA, the CDR3 is TGTGCCAGCAGTCACCCCTTTGGGACAGGGGGCGCAGATACGCAGTATTTT.

The chain employs TRBV10-3 and TRBJ2-3; 8 bases agree with TRBD2. The CDR3 is 16 residues long. J lost 13 bases, V lost 3 bases, and 18 bases had no gene match. Per the germline V gene, CDR1 is ENHRY and CDR2 is SYGVKD. The CDR3 is CAISDPTSGSTLREYF. The CDR3 coding sequence is TGTGCCATCAGTGACCCCACTAGCGGAAGTACCCTAAGGGAGTATTTT.

In DNA, the CDR3 is TGTGCCAGCAGTTACTTCGTCACCGGGGAGCTGTTTTTT. This encodes CASSYFVTGELFF. The chain combines TRBV6-6 with TRBJ2-2, with unresolved D. Between the trimmed V and J ends, which lost 1 base and 4 bases, there was a span of 4 bases. The CDR3 contains 13 residues. Germline V gene data show CDR1 as MNHNY and CDR2 as SVGAGI (reference sequence).

The genes are TRBV5-1 and TRBJ1-5, with D possibly matching TRBD1 (5 bases). V was cut by 0 bases and J by 3 bases, with 10 bases left in between. The CDR3 contains 15 residues. Germline V lookup: CDR1 SGHRS, CDR2 YFSETQ. The CDR3 DNA is TGCGCCAGCAGCTTGGAAGGGACTACCAATCAGCCCCAGCATTTT. Translated, it gives CASSLEGTTNQPQHF.

The chain employs TRBV6-6 and TRBJ2-5, with D possibly TRBD2 on 6 matching bases. Germline lookup yields CDR1 MNHNY and CDR2 SVGAGI (reference sequence). The V gene lost 3 bases and the J gene lost 3 bases, with 11 bases spanning the gap. There are 14 residues in the CDR3. DNA for the CDR3: TGTGCCAGCAGTTATGTTTCTAGCGAAGAGACCCAGTACTTC. This gives the protein CASSYVSSEETQYF.

The CDR3 here is CASRVVGGRADTQYF. The CDR3 DNA follows: TGTGCCAGCAGGGTGGTGGGGGGGCGCGCAGATACGCAGTATTTT. The rearrangement uses TRBV7-2 and TRBJ2-3; tentatively, D is TRBD2 (7 bases). The V gene's germline CDR1 is SGHTA and CDR2 FQGNSA. CDR3 length: 15 residues. The V gene lost 6 bases and the J gene lost 4 bases, with 17 bases spanning the gap. Filled out from reference TRBV7-2 and TRBJ2-3, the complete variable domain reads GAGVSQSPSNKVTEKGKDVELRCDPISGHTALYWYRQSLGQGLEFLIYFQGNSAPDKSGLPSDRFSAERTGGSVSTLTIQRTQQEDSAVYLCASRVVGGRADTQYFGPGTRLTVL.